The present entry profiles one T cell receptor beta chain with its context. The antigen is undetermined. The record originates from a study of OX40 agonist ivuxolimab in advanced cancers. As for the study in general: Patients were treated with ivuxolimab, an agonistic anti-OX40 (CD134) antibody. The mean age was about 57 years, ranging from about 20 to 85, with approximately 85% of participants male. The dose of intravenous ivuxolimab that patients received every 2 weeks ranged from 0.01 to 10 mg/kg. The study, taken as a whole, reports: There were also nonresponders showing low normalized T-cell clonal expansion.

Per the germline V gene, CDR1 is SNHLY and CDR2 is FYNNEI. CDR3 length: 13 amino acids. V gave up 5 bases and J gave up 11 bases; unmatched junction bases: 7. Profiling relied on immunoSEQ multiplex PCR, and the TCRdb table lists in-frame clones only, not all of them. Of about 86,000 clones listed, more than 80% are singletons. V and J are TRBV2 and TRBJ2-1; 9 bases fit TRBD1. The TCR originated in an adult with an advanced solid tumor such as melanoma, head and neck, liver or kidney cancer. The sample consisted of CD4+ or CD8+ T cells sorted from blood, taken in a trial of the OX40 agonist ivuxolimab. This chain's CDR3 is CASSRKQGAQQFF. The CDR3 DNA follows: TGTGCCAGCAGTAGAAAACAGGGGGCCCAGCAGTTCTTC.